This T cell receptor beta chain originates from a study of blood T cell repertoires in COVID-19. V was trimmed by 4 bases and J by 6 bases, leaving 13 bases between them. The CDR3 runs to 13 residues. Germline loops: CDR1 KGHSH, CDR2 LQKENI. Each participant's cohort was designated according to participant-reported clinical history. Sequencing was performed with immunoSEQ multiplex PCR; in TCRdb, only in-frame clones are kept and a portion is missing. The sample has 200,000 to 300,000 clones; approximately 90% are singletons. This clonotype was obtained from a woman in her twenties or thirties who had recovered from COVID-19. The sample comprised PBMCs or T cells enriched from blood (not recorded which). The chain is built from TRBV18 and TRBJ2-7, with D perhaps matching TRBD1 (5 bases). CDR3 coding DNA: TGTGCCAGCTCACGACCGACAGAGTCCGAGCAGTACTTC. It is translated as CASSRPTESEQYF.